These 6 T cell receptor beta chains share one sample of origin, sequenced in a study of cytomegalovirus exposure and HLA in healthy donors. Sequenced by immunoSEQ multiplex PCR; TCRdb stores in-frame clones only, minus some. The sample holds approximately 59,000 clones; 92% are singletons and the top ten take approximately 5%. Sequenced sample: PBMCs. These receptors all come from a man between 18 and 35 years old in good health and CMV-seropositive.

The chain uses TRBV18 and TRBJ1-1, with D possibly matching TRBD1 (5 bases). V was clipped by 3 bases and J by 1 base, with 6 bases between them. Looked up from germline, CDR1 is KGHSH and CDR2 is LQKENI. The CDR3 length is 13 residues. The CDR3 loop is CASSPGQNTEAFF. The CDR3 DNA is TGTGCCAGCTCACCCGGACAGAACACTGAAGCTTTCTTT.

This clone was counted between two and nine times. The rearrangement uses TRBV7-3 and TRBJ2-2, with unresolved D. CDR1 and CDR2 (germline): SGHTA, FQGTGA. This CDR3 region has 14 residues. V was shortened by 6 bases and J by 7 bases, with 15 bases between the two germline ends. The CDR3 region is CASRLSISGGELFF. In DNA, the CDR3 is TGTGCCAGCAGGCTATCAATTTCGGGCGGGGAGCTGTTTTTT.

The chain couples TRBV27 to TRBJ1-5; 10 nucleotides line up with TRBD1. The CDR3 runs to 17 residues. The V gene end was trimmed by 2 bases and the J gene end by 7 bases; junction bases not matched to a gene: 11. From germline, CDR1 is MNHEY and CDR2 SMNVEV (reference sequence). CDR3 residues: CASSLTGTGASLQPQHF. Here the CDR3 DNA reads TGTGCCAGCAGTTTAACCGGGACAGGGGCGTCTCTCCAGCCCCAGCATTTT.

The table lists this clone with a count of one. CDR3: CASSVAPGGGQTQYF. The CDR3, as DNA: TGTGCCAGCAGCGTAGCTCCGGGGGGTGGACAGACCCAGTACTTC. The chain recombines TRBV9 with TRBJ2-5, with 7 bases lining up with TRBD2. The V segment lost 0 bases and the J segment 6 bases; nucleotides outside the gene matches: 8. Germline loops: CDR1 SGDLS, CDR2 YYNGEE. This CDR3 is 15 amino acids long.

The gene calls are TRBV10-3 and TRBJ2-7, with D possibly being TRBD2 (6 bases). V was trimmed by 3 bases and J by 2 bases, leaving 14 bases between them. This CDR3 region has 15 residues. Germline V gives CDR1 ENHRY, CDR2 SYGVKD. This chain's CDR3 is CAISELFAGPYEQYF. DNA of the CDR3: TGTGCCATCAGTGAACTGTTTGCGGGGCCCTACGAGCAGTACTTC.

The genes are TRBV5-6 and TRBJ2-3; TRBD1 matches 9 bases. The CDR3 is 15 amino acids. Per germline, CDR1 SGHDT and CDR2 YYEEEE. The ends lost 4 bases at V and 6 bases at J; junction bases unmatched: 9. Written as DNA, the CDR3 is TGTGCCAGCAGCCTGGGACAGGGTCTCCAGGATACGCAGTATTTT. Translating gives CASSLGQGLQDTQYF.